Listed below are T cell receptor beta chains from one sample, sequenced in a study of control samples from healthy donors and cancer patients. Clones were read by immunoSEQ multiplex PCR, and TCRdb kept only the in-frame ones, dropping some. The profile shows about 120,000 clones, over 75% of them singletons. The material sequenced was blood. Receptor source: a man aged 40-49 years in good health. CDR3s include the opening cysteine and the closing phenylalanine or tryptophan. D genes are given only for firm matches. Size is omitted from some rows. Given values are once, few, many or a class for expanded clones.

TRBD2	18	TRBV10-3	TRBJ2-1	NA	CAISEYRLAGGHYNEQFF	TGTGCCATCAGTGAGTATAGACTAGCGGGGGGCCATTACAATGAGCAGTTCTTC
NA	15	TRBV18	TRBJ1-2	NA	CASSSATGTLQGYTF	TGTGCCAGCTCATCCGCGACCGGGACTCTTCAAGGCTACACCTTC
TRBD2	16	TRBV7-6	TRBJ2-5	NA	CASSSQTSGGVETQYF	TGTGCCAGCAGCTCCCAGACTAGCGGGGGCGTAGAGACCCAGTACTTC
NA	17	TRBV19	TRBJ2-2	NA	CASSIDRTGWASGELFF	TGTGCCAGTAGTATAGATCGAACAGGGTGGGCCAGCGGGGAGCTGTTTTTT
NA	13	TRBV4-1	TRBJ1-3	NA	CASSQPGANTIYF	TGCGCCAGCAGCCAGCCGGGTGCAAACACCATATATTTT
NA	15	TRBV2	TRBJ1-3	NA	CASTPRRALGNTIYF	TGTGCCAGCACTCCCCGTCGAGCGCTTGGAAACACCATATATTTT
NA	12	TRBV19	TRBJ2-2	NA	CASSAAIGELFF	TGTGCCAGTTCGGCGGCGATCGGGGAGCTGTTTTTT
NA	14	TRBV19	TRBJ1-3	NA	CASSYGTIGNTIYF	TGTGCCAGTAGTTATGGGACAATCGGGAACACCATATATTTT
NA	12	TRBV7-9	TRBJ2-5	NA	CASSMEVETQYF	TGTGCCAGCAGCATGGAGGTGGAGACCCAGTACTTC
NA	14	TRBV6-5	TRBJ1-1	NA	CASSYGWRHTEAFF	TGTGCCAGCAGTTATGGGTGGCGACACACTGAAGCTTTCTTT
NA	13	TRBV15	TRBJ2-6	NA	CATRNSGANVLTF	TGTGCCACCAGAAACTCTGGGGCCAACGTCCTGACTTTC
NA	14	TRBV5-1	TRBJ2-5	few	CASRPGLNQETQYF	TGCGCCAGCAGGCCCGGACTGAACCAAGAGACCCAGTACTTC
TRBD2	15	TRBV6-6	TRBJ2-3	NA	CASSSITTSGVTQYF	TGTGCCAGCAGTTCTATAACGACTAGCGGGGTTACGCAGTATTTT
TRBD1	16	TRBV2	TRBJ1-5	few	CASRPTGTGVQGPQHF	TGTGCCAGCAGACCCACCGGGACAGGGGTTCAAGGGCCCCAGCATTTT
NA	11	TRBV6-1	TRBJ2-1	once	CASSERYEQFF	TGTGCCAGCAGTGAACGCTACGAGCAGTTCTTC
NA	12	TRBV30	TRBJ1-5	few	CAWSVVGQPQHF	TGTGCCTGGAGTGTCGTAGGTCAGCCCCAGCATTTT
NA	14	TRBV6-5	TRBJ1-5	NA	CASHGRGANQPQHF	TGTGCCAGCCACGGGAGGGGAGCCAATCAGCCCCAGCATTTT
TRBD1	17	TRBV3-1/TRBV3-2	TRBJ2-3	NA	CASSRSITGGRADTQYF	TGTGCCAGCAGCCGATCAATTACAGGGGGCCGCGCAGATACGCAGTATTTT
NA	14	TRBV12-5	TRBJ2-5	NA	CASGSRPLQETQYF	TGTGCTAGTGGGTCTCGCCCTTTACAAGAGACCCAGTACTTC